This record concerns one TCR beta chain sequence. As originally analysed: Reference gene primer amplification yielded estimated nucleated cell counts. Here immunoSEQ multiplex PCR was the method, and the copy in TCRdb shows in-frame clones only, minus some. That table gives V, J and clone size, and the DNA gave D and trimming. The top ten hold 44% of the sample, which has 140,000 to 150,000 clones, roughly 84% seen once. The record originates from a study of blood T cell repertoires in COVID-19. The receptor comes from a human donor in a cohort sampled during active COVID-19. The specimen was peripheral blood.

The CDR3 DNA reads as TGTGCCAGCAGTCTCACAGGAATAAGCGGCTACACCTTC. This sequence encodes CASSLTGISGYTF. J is TRBJ1-2 and V is TRBV11-2, with D tentatively TRBD1 (5 bases). Trimming pared 6 bases from V and 8 bases from J, leaving 16 bases between. Germline V gene sequence: CDR1 SGHAT, CDR2 FQNNGV. This CDR3 has 13 amino acids.